Listed below are T cell receptor beta chains from one sample, sequenced in a study of cytomegalovirus exposure and HLA in healthy donors. Clones were read by immunoSEQ multiplex PCR, and TCRdb kept only the in-frame ones, dropping some. The table has roughly 130,000 clones, 88% seen once; the top ten hold around 1.5%. Sequenced input: PBMCs. Source of these receptors: a young man in good health and CMV-seronegative. CDR3s include the opening cysteine and the closing phenylalanine or tryptophan. A D gene is named only where the DNA matches it firmly. Clone size appears in some rows only: once, few, many, or a class for an expanded clone.

abundance,j_gene,d_gene,v_gene,CDR3aa,CDR3nt
.,TRBJ2-2,.,TRBV6-5,CASSYLSPPGTGELFF,TGTGCCAGCAGTTATCTCTCCCCCCCGGGAACCGGGGAGCTGTTTTTT
.,TRBJ1-5,TRBD1,TRBV6-5,CASSRDSNQPQHF,TGTGCCAGCAGTCGGGACAGTAACCAGCCCCAGCATTTT
.,TRBJ1-2,.,TRBV19,CASSSAGYGYTF,TGTGCCAGTAGTAGCGCGGGATATGGCTACACCTTC
.,TRBJ2-7,TRBD2,TRBV27,CASSLRSSGTRSYEQYF,TGTGCCAGCAGTTTACGTTCCTCCGGGACTAGATCGTACGAGCAGTACTTC
.,TRBJ1-3,TRBD1,TRBV6-1,CASSEFGQENSGNTIYF,TGTGCCAGCAGTGAGTTCGGACAGGAGAACTCTGGAAACACCATATATTTT
.,TRBJ2-7,TRBD2,TRBV7-2,CASSFRGLANGEQYF,TGTGCCAGCAGCTTCCGGGGACTAGCGAATGGGGAGCAGTACTTC
.,TRBJ2-1,.,TRBV29-1,CSVAQGFESNEQFF,TGCAGCGTCGCACAGGGTTTTGAGTCCAATGAGCAGTTCTTC
few,TRBJ1-2,TRBD1,TRBV6-5,CASSYSPDRVLDGYTF,TGTGCCAGCAGTTACTCGCCGGACAGGGTTTTAGATGGCTACACCTTC
.,TRBJ1-4,TRBD1,TRBV9,CASSVDRGFNEKLFF,TGTGCCAGCAGCGTAGACAGGGGATTTAATGAAAAACTGTTTTTT
.,TRBJ2-7,.,TRBV7-2,CASSQPGVSAYEQYF,TGTGCCAGCAGCCAACCAGGGGTCTCCGCGTACGAGCAGTACTTC
.,TRBJ2-7,TRBD1,TRBV4-3,CASSQEIGAGQGRYEQYF,TGCGCCAGCAGCCAAGAAATCGGCGCGGGACAGGGACGGTACGAGCAGTACTTC
few,TRBJ1-1,.,TRBV7-9,CASRFSTVNTEAFF,TGTGCCAGCAGGTTCTCGACAGTGAACACTGAAGCTTTCTTT
.,TRBJ2-7,.,TRBV6-5,CASSERASSSYEQYF,TGTGCCAGCAGCGAGAGGGCCTCAAGCTCCTACGAGCAGTACTTC
.,TRBJ1-1,TRBD1,TRBV2,CASSGQGVTEAFF,TGTGCCAGCAGCGGACAGGGAGTCACTGAAGCTTTCTTT
.,TRBJ1-2,.,TRBV5-4,CASSLATGLNYGYTF,TGTGCCAGCAGCTTGGCCACGGGTCTGAACTATGGCTACACCTTC
.,TRBJ2-5,.,TRBV6-1,CASSELVEQETQYF,TGTGCCAGCAGTGAATTAGTAGAGCAAGAGACCCAGTACTTC
.,TRBJ2-6,TRBD2,TRBV4-2,CASSRAGAGGANVLTF,TGTGCCAGCAGCAGAGCGGGAGCGGGTGGGGCCAACGTCCTGACTTTC
.,TRBJ2-7,.,TRBV5-4,CASSSGTTYEQYF,TGTGCCAGCAGCTCCGGGACAACCTACGAGCAGTACTTC
.,TRBJ2-1,TRBD1,TRBV30,CASGTDNEQFF,TGTGCCTCAGGGACAGACAATGAGCAGTTCTTC
.,TRBJ1-1,.,TRBV6-1,CASAPLDSPYTEAFF,TGTGCCAGCGCGCCGCTCGATTCCCCGTACACTGAAGCTTTCTTT
.,TRBJ2-3,TRBD2,TRBV6-4,CASSPGLAPDTQYF,TGTGCCAGCAGTCCGGGACTAGCGCCAGATACGCAGTATTTT
.,TRBJ2-3,TRBD1,TRBV5-1,CASSPSPTGNTDTQYF,TGCGCCAGCAGTCCTTCGCCGACAGGGAACACAGATACGCAGTATTTT
.,TRBJ2-3,TRBD1,TRBV27,CASSLSGTGVDTQYF,TGTGCCAGCAGTCTTTCCGGGACAGGGGTAGATACGCAGTATTTT
.,TRBJ2-2,.,TRBV15,CATTKGQVDTGELFF,TGTGCCACCACTAAAGGCCAGGTTGACACCGGGGAGCTGTTTTTT
.,TRBJ1-2,.,TRBV5-6,CASSLGPTNGYTF,TGTGCCAGCAGCTTGGGGCCAACTAATGGCTACACCTTC
.,TRBJ2-7,.,TRBV29-1,CSVALTYEQYF,TGCAGCGTTGCTCTAACCTACGAGCAGTACTTC
.,TRBJ1-1,.,TRBV13,CASSYYGEVNTEAFF,TGTGCCAGCAGCTACTATGGGGAGGTGAACACTGAAGCTTTCTTT
once,TRBJ2-1,.,TRBV9,CASGSPRGGRYNEQFF,TGTGCCAGCGGTTCCCCAAGGGGGGGGCGCTACAATGAGCAGTTCTTC
.,TRBJ1-2,.,TRBV11-2,CASSPSGGIYGYTF,TGTGCCAGCAGCCCGAGTGGGGGGATCTATGGCTACACCTTC
.,TRBJ2-1,.,TRBV18,CASSPEGSYNEQFF,TGTGCCAGCTCACCGGAGGGGTCCTACAATGAGCAGTTCTTC
.,TRBJ2-1,.,TRBV30,CACRPTGNDQFF,TGTGCCTGCCGGCCGACAGGCAATGATCAGTTCTTC
.,TRBJ1-1,.,TRBV5-1,CASSLGLKPTEAFF,TGCGCCAGCAGCTTGGGGCTCAAACCCACTGAAGCTTTCTTT
once,TRBJ1-2,.,TRBV6-6,CASSYSSAGDGYTF,TGTGCCAGCAGTTACTCGTCGGCGGGCGATGGCTACACCTTC
.,TRBJ2-1,.,TRBV5-4,CASSSPGAGSSYNEQFF,TGTGCCAGCAGCTCGCCTGGGGCGGGAAGCTCCTACAATGAGCAGTTCTTC
.,TRBJ2-2,.,TRBV5-1,CASRVYENTGELFF,TGCGCCAGCCGCGTGTACGAGAACACCGGGGAGCTGTTTTTT